The next 10 T cell receptor beta chains were all read from a single sample in a study of blood T cell repertoires in COVID-19. Sequencing used immunoSEQ multiplex PCR; TCRdb keeps in-frame clones, though not all of them. The data contain over 250,000 clones, approximately 92% of them singletons. The sample was peripheral blood. These receptors all come from a person in their late teens or twenties with COVID-19, enrolled during active disease.

V is TRBV27 and J is TRBJ2-1, with 10 bases fitting TRBD2. The CDR3 has 16 residues. J lost 4 bases, V lost 5 bases, and 8 bases had no gene match. Germline V gene lookup returns CDR1 MNHEY and CDR2 SMNVEV (reference sequence). CDR3 in DNA: TGTGCCAGCAGTGCCCAGCTAGCGGGAGTTTACAATGAGCAGTTCTTC. Amino acid sequence: CASSAQLAGVYNEQFF.

The chain carries TRBV30 and TRBJ1-6, with D uncertain. CDR3 length: 12 residues. Trimming pared 0 bases from V and 9 bases from J, leaving 6 bases between. The germline V gene has CDR1 GTSNPN and CDR2 SVGIG (reference sequence). The CDR3 DNA is TGTGCCTGGAGTGTTAGTAGTTCACCCCTCCACTTT. Protein product: CAWSVSSSPLHF.

The chain links TRBV4-2 to TRBJ1-2; TRBD1 matches 8 bases. From germline, CDR1 is LGHNA and CDR2 YNFKEQ. CDR3 length equals 15 residues. V gave up 0 bases and J gave up 3 bases; unmatched junction bases: 3. CDR3 sequence: CASSQEQGGDYGYTF. CDR3 nucleotides: TGTGCCAGCAGCCAAGAACAGGGGGGGGACTATGGCTACACCTTC.

The chain links TRBV18 to TRBJ1-5; 9 positions agree with TRBD1. The CDR3 length is 14 residues. V shed 6 bases and J 10 bases; nucleotides not matched to a gene: 10. Germline loops: CDR1 KGHSH, CDR2 LQKENI. Here the CDR3 reads CASSLTGGRAPQHF. CDR3 sequence (DNA): TGTGCCAGCTCCCTCACAGGGGGCCGGGCTCCCCAGCATTTT.

Worth noting for this clone: Other DNA sequences from this sample encode an identical CDR3 as well. The chain has TRBV27 and TRBJ2-7; unclear D gene. V dropped 4 bases and J dropped 0 bases, with 10 bases sitting between them. Germline CDR1 and CDR2: MNHEY and SMNVEV (reference sequence). This CDR3 has 14 amino acids. As DNA, the CDR3 is TGTGCCAGCAGTTACTCCGGGTCCTCCTACGAGCAGTACTTC. Translating gives CASSYSGSSYEQYF.

V usage is TRBV9 and J usage is TRBJ2-3, with TRBD2 matching over 11 bases. This CDR3 has 17 amino acids. V trimming: 3 bases; J trimming: 7 bases; junction bases outside the gene matches: 13. Germline V gene lookup returns CDR1 SGDLS and CDR2 YYNGEE. The CDR3 DNA follows: TGTGCCAGCAGCGCCCCCCGACTAGCGGGGAGTAAGAATACGCAGTATTTT. It translates to CASSAPRLAGSKNTQYF.

This clone was counted a few times. The chain carries TRBV11-2 and TRBJ2-1; weak D call: TRBD2 (5 bases). In germline, CDR1 is SGHAT, CDR2 FQNNGV. The V gene lost 4 bases and the J gene lost 6 bases, with 7 bases spanning the gap. The CDR3 covers 12 residues. CDR3 sequence: CASSSGSNEQFF. The CDR3 DNA reads as TGTGCCAGCAGCTCGGGAAGCAATGAGCAGTTCTTC.

This sequence joins TRBV7-9 and TRBJ1-4; D call uncertain. Germline CDR1 is SEHNR and CDR2 is FQNEAQ (reference sequence). The CDR3 has 16 residues. Trimming took 5 bases from V and 5 from J, leaving 18 bases between them. This chain's CDR3 is CASSTSDTSHNEKLFF. CDR3 coding DNA: TGTGCCAGCAGCACTTCCGACACCTCCCACAATGAAAAACTGTTTTTT.

The V call is TRBV11-2, the J call TRBJ2-7, with D possibly matching TRBD1 (5 bases). This CDR3 has 16 residues. Trimming pared 0 bases from V and 4 bases from J, leaving 16 bases between. CDR1 is SGHAT and CDR2 is FQNNGV in the germline V gene. CDR3 residues: CASSLEQTASLYEQYF. The CDR3 region has the DNA TGTGCCAGCAGCTTAGAGCAGACAGCAAGTTTATACGAGCAGTACTTC.

This clone was observed a single time. The chain joins TRBV12-3 or TRBV12-4 to TRBJ1-5; D not certain. CDR3 length equals 12 residues. V was trimmed by 3 bases and J by 6 bases, leaving 6 bases between them. This chain's CDR3 is CASSFPGQPQHF. CDR3 DNA: TGTGCCAGCAGTTTCCCCGGTCAGCCCCAGCATTTT.